This TCR beta chain was retrieved from a study of shared clonotypes between healthy human individuals. The study, taken as a whole, reports: The study found 4.5% to 6% of naive CD4 clonotypes shared across a handful of donors.

In regard to this clone: Its antigen is undetermined.

CDR3 length: 16 residues. With 4 bases removed from V and 4 bases from J, the gap between germline ends came to 19 bases. CDR1 and CDR2 from the germline V gene are SGHDN and FVKESK. Profiled with immunoSEQ multiplex PCR; TCRdb holds only in-frame clones, not every one. The sample records a few million clones, roughly 93% being singletons. The sequence was collected from a man younger than 30 in good health. Some clones in this sample may be carry-over from other donors' samples. What was sequenced was naive CD4+ T cells from PBMCs. Subset noted: CD45RA+ positively selected. The gene calls are TRBV14 and TRBJ2-5, with D possibly matching TRBD2 (6 bases). CDR3 in amino acids: CASSPTRGTRGETQYF. CDR3 in DNA: TGTGCCAGCAGCCCCACCCGCGGGACCCGGGGAGAGACCCAGTACTTC.